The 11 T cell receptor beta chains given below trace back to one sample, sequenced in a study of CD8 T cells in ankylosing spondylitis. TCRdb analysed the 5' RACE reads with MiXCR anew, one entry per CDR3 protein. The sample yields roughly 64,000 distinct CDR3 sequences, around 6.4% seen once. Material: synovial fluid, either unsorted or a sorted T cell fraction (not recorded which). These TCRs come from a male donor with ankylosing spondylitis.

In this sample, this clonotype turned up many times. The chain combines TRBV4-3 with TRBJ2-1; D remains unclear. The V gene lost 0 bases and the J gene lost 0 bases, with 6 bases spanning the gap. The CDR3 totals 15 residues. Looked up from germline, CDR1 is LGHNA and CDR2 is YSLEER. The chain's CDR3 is CASSQDSRSYNEQFF. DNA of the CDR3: TGCGCCAGCAGCCAAGACAGCCGCTCCTACAATGAGCAGTTCTTC.

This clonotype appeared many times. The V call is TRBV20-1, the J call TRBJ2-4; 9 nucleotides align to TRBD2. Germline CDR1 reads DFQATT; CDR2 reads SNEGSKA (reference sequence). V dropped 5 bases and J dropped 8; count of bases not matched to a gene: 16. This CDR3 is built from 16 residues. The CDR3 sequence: CSAGGTGGRAEDIQYF. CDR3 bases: TGCAGTGCTGGGGGGACCGGCGGGAGGGCCGAGGACATTCAGTACTTC.

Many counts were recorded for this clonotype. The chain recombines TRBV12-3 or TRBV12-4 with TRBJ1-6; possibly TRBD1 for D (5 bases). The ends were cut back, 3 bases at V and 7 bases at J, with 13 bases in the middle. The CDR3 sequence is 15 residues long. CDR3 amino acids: CASSFSGRANSPLHF. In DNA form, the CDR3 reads TGTGCCAGCAGTTTTAGTGGCAGGGCGAATTCACCCCTCCACTTT.

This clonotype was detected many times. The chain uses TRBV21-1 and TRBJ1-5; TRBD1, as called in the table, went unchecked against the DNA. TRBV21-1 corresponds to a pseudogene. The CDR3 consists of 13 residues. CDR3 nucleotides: TGTGGCCCTAAAGGGGACAGAAATCAGCCCCAGCATTTT. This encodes CGPKGDRNQPQHF.

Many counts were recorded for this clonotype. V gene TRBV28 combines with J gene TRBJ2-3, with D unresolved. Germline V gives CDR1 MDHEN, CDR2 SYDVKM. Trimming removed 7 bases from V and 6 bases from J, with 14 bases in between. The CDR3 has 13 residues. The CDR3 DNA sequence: TGTGCCAGCACCCCCGCGCTCCGGGATACGCAGTATTTT. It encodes CASTPALRDTQYF. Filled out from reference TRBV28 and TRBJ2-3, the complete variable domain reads DVKVTQSSRYLVKRTGEKVFLECVQDMDHENMFWYRQDPGLGLRLIYFSYDVKMKEKGDIPEGYSVSREKKERFSLILESASTNQTSMYLCASTPALRDTQYFGPGTRLTVL.

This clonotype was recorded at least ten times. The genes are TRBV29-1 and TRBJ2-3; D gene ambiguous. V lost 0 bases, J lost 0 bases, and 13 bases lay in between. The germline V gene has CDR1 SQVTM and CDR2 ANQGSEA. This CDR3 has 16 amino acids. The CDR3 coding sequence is TGCAGCGTTGAAGATCCCCATTGGAAAAGCACAGATACGCAGTATTTT. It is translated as CSVEDPHWKSTDTQYF.

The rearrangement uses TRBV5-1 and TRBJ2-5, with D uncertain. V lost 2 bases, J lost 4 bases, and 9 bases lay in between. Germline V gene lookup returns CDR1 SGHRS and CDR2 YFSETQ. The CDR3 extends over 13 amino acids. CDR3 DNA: TGCGCCAGCAGCTTTGCTCTCGGAGAGACCCAGTACTTC. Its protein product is CASSFALGETQYF.

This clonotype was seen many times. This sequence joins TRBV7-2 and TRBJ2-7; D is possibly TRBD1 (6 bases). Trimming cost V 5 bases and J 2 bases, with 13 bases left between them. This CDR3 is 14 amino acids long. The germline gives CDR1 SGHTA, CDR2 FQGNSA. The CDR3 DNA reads TGTGCCAGCAGCCAGGTGTGGGGGCCCTACGAGCAGTACTTC. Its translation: CASSQVWGPYEQYF.

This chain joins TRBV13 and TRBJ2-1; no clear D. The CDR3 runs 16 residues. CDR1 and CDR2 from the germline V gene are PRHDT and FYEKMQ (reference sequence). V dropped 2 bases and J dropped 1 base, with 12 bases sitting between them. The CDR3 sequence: CASSLTAQPSYNEQFF. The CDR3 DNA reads TGTGCCAGCAGCTTAACGGCACAACCGTCCTACAATGAGCAGTTCTTC.

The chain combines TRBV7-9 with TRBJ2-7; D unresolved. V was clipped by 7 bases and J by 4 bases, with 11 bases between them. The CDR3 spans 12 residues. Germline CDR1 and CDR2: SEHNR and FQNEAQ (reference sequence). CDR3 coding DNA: TGTGCCAGCACCCCCCTGAGATACGAGCAGTACTTC. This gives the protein CASTPLRYEQYF.

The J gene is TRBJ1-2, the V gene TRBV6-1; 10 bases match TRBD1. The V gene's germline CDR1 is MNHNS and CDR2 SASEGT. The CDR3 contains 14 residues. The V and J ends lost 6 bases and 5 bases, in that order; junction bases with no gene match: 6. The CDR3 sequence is CASRSGQGTYGYTF. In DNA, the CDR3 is TGTGCCAGCAGATCGGGACAGGGGACGTATGGCTACACCTTC.